Sequencing of this TCR beta chain was carried out in a study of blood T cell repertoires in COVID-19. The data were produced by immunoSEQ multiplex PCR, yet TCRdb's version contains in-frame clones alone and is incomplete. The profile shows roughly 290,000 clones, approximately 86% of them singletons. CDR1 is GTSNPN and CDR2 is SVGIG in the germline V gene (reference sequence). V was pared by 3 bases and J by 1 base, with 6 bases between. This CDR3 has 12 residues. The receptor comes from a human donor with COVID-19, enrolled during active disease. The donor label of this sample is uncertain. J is TRBJ2-5 and V is TRBV30, with D hard to call. The sequenced sample consisted of peripheral blood. The CDR3 DNA follows: TGTGCCTGGAGCACTCCCCAAGAGACCCAGTACTTC. It translates to CAWSTPQETQYF.